Below are 6 T cell receptor beta chains sequenced from a single sample in a study of shared clonotypes between healthy human individuals. The repertoire was sequenced with immunoSEQ multiplex PCR; TCRdb's copy has only in-frame clones and lacks some. In the table there are about 1.5 million clones, over 95% of which are singletons. The sample taken for sequencing was naive CD4+ T cells sorted from blood. Subset defined: CD45RA+ positively selected. The receptors derive from a man between 25 and 39 years old in good health.

The rearrangement uses TRBV7-8 and TRBJ2-2; D gene ambiguous. The CDR3 covers 17 residues. The germline V gene has CDR1 SGHVS and CDR2 FQNEAQ. The V end was cut by 1 base, the J end by 0 bases, with 12 bases between. The CDR3 sequence is CASSLGGSAANTGELFF. CDR3 coding DNA: TGTGCCAGCAGCTTAGGAGGCAGCGCAGCGAACACCGGGGAGCTGTTTTTT.

Remarks on this clone: The sample contains more than one DNA sequence encoding this CDR3. V is TRBV2 and J is TRBJ2-7; tentatively, D is TRBD1 or TRBD2 (6 bases each). V dropped 1 base and J dropped 0 bases, with 10 bases sitting between them. The CDR3 is 15 amino acids. CDR1 and CDR2 from the germline V gene are SNHLY and FYNNEI. CDR3 sequence (DNA): TGTGCCAGCAGTGAAGAGGGGGGCGGCTCCTACGAGCAGTACTTC. Amino acid sequence: CASSEEGGGSYEQYF.

The chain carries TRBV6-1 and TRBJ1-5; 8 nucleotides match TRBD1. The J segment lost 6 bases and the V segment lost 0 bases, leaving 4 bases of the junction unmatched. Germline CDR1 MNHNS, CDR2 SASEGT. This CDR3 is 15 amino acids long. This CDR3 is CASSEADRVAQPQHF. The CDR3, as DNA: TGTGCCAGCAGTGAAGCGGACAGGGTGGCTCAGCCCCAGCATTTT.

V and J are TRBV28 and TRBJ2-7; no clear D. V lost 3 bases, J lost 6 bases, and 9 bases lay in between. In germline, CDR1 is MDHEN, CDR2 SYDVKM. The CDR3 has 12 residues. The CDR3: CASSFGISEQYF. CDR3 sequence (DNA): TGTGCCAGCAGTTTTGGTATCTCCGAGCAGTACTTC. Drawing the rest from reference TRBV28 and TRBJ2-7, the complete variable domain is DVKVTQSSRYLVKRTGEKVFLECVQDMDHENMFWYRQDPGLGLRLIYFSYDVKMKEKGDIPEGYSVSREKKERFSLILESASTNQTSMYLCASSFGISEQYFGPGTRLTVT.

This chain uses TRBV6-5 with TRBJ2-7; D gene unclear. This CDR3 is built from 14 residues. Germline CDR1 reads MNHEY; CDR2 reads SVGAGI. Trimming took 4 bases from V and 4 from J, leaving 14 bases between them. In DNA form, the CDR3 reads TGTGCCAGCAGTTTACTCGGAAGAACTTACGAGCAGTACTTC. Translating gives CASSLLGRTYEQYF.

A note on this clone: The sample carries other DNA sequences with the same CDR3. The rearrangement joins TRBV2 to TRBJ1-1; D perhaps matches TRBD1 (5 bases). The CDR3 extends over 14 amino acids. V lost 3 bases and J lost 2, with 10 bases in between. Germline-derived CDR1 and CDR2 are SNHLY and FYNNEI. The CDR3 protein is CASSDLGPNTEAFF. The DNA for the CDR3 is TGTGCCAGCAGTGATCTGGGGCCTAACACTGAAGCTTTCTTT. Based on the CDR3 plus reference TRBV2 and TRBJ1-1, the full variable domain is EPEVTQTPSHQVTQMGQEVILRCVPISNHLYFYWYRQILGQKVEFLVSFYNNEISEKSEIFDDQFSVERPDGSNFTLKIRSTKLEDSAMYFCASSDLGPNTEAFFGQGTRLTVV.